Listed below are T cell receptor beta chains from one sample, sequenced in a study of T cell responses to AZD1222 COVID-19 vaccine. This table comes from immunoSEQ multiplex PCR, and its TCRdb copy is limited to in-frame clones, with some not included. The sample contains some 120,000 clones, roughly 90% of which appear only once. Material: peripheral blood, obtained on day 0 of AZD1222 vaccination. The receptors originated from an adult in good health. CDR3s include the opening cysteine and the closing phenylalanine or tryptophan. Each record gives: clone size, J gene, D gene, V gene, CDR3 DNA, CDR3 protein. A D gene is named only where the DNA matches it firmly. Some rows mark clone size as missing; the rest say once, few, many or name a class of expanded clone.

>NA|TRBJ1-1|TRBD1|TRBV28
TGTGCCAGCAAGCCGACAGGGAGGACTGAAGCTTTCTTT
CASKPTGRTEAFF
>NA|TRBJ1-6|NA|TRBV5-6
TGTGCCAGCAGCTGGGGCCGCCGGGGAGGGTATTCACCCCTCCACTTT
CASSWGRRGGYSPLHF
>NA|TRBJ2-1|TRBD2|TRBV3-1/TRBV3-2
TGTGCCAGCAGCCAAGATGCCACTAGCGCATACAATGAGCAGTTCTTC
CASSQDATSAYNEQFF
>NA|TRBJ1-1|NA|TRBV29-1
TGCAGCGTTGTGGGACAATGGACTGAAGCTTTCTTT
CSVVGQWTEAFF
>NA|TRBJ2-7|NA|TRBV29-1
TGCAGCGTTGGAGGGGACACCTACTCCTACGAGCAGTACTTC
CSVGGDTYSYEQYF
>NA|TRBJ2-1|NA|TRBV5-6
TGTGCCAGCAGCTTGTACGGAATCAATGAGCAGTTCTTC
CASSLYGINEQFF
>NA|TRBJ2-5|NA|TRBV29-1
TGCAGCGTTGAAGGCATCCAGGAGACCCAGTACTTC
CSVEGIQETQYF
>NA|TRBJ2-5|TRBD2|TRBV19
TGTGCCAGTAGCACCCTAGCGGGAGGGCCCCGACAAGAGACCCAGTACTTC
CASSTLAGGPRQETQYF
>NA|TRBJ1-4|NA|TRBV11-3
TGTGCCAGCAGCTTAGGGTTTGCAACTAATGAAAAACTGTTTTTT
CASSLGFATNEKLFF
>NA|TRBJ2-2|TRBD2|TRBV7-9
TGTGCCAGCAGCTCTCGGACTAGCGGGAACACCGGGGAGCTGTTTTTT
CASSSRTSGNTGELFF
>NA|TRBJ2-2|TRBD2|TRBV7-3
TGTGCCAGCAGCACTAGCGGGAGGGCCGACACCGGGGAGCTGTTTTTT
CASSTSGRADTGELFF
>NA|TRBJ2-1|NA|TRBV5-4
TGTGCCAGCAGCTTGGCCACGGTCGAGCAGTTCTTC
CASSLATVEQFF
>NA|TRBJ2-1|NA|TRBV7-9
TGTGCCAGCAGCTTGATGGACAGCCGCAATGAGCAGTTCTTC
CASSLMDSRNEQFF
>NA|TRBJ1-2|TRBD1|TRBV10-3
TGTGCCATCAGCGCCCCTGCAGGGGGCAACTATGGCTACACCTTC
CAISAPAGGNYGYTF
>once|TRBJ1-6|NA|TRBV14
TGTGCCAGCAGCCAAGGACGGCCGAGTAATTCACCCCTCCACTTT
CASSQGRPSNSPLHF
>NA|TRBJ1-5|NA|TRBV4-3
TGCGCCAGCAGCCAAGAAAGGGACGTGAGGGGGAGCAATCAGCCCCAGCATTTT
CASSQERDVRGSNQPQHF
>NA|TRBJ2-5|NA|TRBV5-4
TGTGCCAGCAGCTCACCAGACGCTCCGGGGGCAGGAGAGACCCAGTACTTC
CASSSPDAPGAGETQYF
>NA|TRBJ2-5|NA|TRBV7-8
TGTGCCAGCAGCTTACAGGGGTGGCAAGAGACCCAGTACTTC
CASSLQGWQETQYF
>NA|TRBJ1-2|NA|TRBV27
TGTGCCAGCCACCGGGGTGGGGCCTATGGCTACACCTTC
CASHRGGAYGYTF
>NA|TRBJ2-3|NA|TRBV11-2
TGTGCCAGCAGCGCTTCTAGCTACGATGGTACGCAGTATTTT
CASSASSYDGTQYF
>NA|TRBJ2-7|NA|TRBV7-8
TGTGCCAGCAGCCCGACTGAAACCTACGAGCAGTACTTC
CASSPTETYEQYF